A selection of T cell receptor beta chains follows, all from one sample in a study of control samples from healthy donors and cancer patients. Sequencing was performed with immunoSEQ multiplex PCR; in TCRdb, only in-frame clones are kept and a portion is missing. The data show about 120,000 clones, roughly 88% seen once. Sequences were obtained from blood. These receptors were taken from a man between 35 and 55 years old in good health. CDR3s include the opening cysteine and the closing phenylalanine or tryptophan. Fields, in order: V gene, J gene, D gene, clone size, CDR3 protein, CDR3 DNA. D genes are given only for firm matches. Clone size is shown for a subset of rows, as once, few, many or a class of expanded clone.

TRBV23-1	TRBJ2-1	-	-	CASSPERAQFF	TGCGCCAGCAGCCCCGAGAGGGCGCAGTTCTTC
TRBV4-1	TRBJ2-5	TRBD1	-	CASSQADRVETQYF	TGCGCCAGCAGCCAAGCGGACAGGGTGGAGACCCAGTACTTC
TRBV29-1	TRBJ2-7	-	-	CSVEGGTHYEQYF	TGCAGCGTTGAAGGCGGAACCCACTACGAGCAGTACTTC
TRBV7-9	TRBJ1-2	-	-	CASSLRGGGYTF	TGTGCCAGCAGCCTACGGGGTGGCGGCTACACCTTC
TRBV12-3/TRBV12-4	TRBJ2-1	-	-	CASSRQDGEQFF	TGTGCCAGCAGTCGACAGGATGGTGAGCAGTTCTTC
TRBV24-1	TRBJ1-1	-	-	CATSDRNEAFF	TGTGCCACCAGTGACAGAAACGAAGCTTTCTTT
TRBV7-9	TRBJ1-2	TRBD1	-	CASSLDRGPGGYTF	TGTGCCAGCAGCTTAGACAGGGGGCCGGGTGGCTACACCTTC
TRBV28	TRBJ1-1	TRBD1	-	CASRPRDRASAEAFF	TGTGCCAGCAGGCCACGGGACAGGGCGTCCGCTGAAGCTTTCTTT
TRBV29-1	TRBJ2-7	TRBD1	-	CSVAQGVYEQYF	TGCAGCGTTGCACAGGGGGTCTACGAGCAGTACTTC
TRBV29-1	TRBJ1-1	-	-	CSATGQLNTEAFF	TGCAGCGCCACCGGACAGTTGAACACTGAAGCTTTCTTT
TRBV12-3/TRBV12-4	TRBJ2-1	TRBD2	-	CASSLLAGNEQFF	TGTGCCAGCAGTTTACTAGCGGGGAATGAGCAGTTCTTC
TRBV7-2	TRBJ1-2	-	-	CASSLVAGYTF	TGTGCCAGCAGCTTAGTCGCCGGCTACACCTTC
TRBV5-1	TRBJ2-6	-	-	CASSIGQGGSGANVLTF	TGCGCCAGCAGTATCGGACAAGGGGGCTCTGGGGCCAACGTCCTGACTTTC
TRBV14	TRBJ1-1	-	-	CASSQDRSGSFGAFF	TGTGCCAGCAGCCAAGATCGTTCAGGCTCATTCGGGGCTTTCTTT
TRBV5-1	TRBJ2-5	TRBD2	-	CASSLLPSGQETQYF	TGCGCCAGCAGCTTGTTGCCTAGCGGGCAAGAGACCCAGTACTTC
TRBV25-1	TRBJ2-5	-	-	CASSEGRGYQETQYF	TGTGCCAGCAGTGAAGGCCGGGGGTACCAAGAGACCCAGTACTTC
TRBV29-1	TRBJ1-1	-	once	CSVERDGMNTEAFF	TGCAGCGTTGAAAGGGACGGAATGAACACTGAAGCTTTCTTT
TRBV9	TRBJ2-7	-	once	CASSPQNDRAYEQYF	TGTGCCAGCAGCCCTCAAAACGACAGAGCCTACGAGCAGTACTTC
TRBV10-3	TRBJ1-1	TRBD1	once	CAISGGTAEAFF	TGTGCCATCAGTGGTGGGACAGCTGAAGCTTTCTTT
TRBV28	TRBJ1-5	TRBD1	-	CASRRQGQQPQHF	TGTGCCAGCAGACGACAGGGCCAACAGCCCCAGCATTTT
TRBV6-5	TRBJ2-7	-	-	CASSKPGDYYEQYF	TGTGCCAGCAGTAAGCCAGGGGACTACTACGAGCAGTACTTC
TRBV3-1/TRBV3-2	TRBJ1-4	-	-	CASSQDKRGLTNEKLFF	TGTGCCAGCAGCCAAGATAAAAGGGGACTCACTAATGAAAAACTGTTTTTT
TRBV19	TRBJ2-1	TRBD1	-	CASSQDRGRQNEFF	TGTGCCAGTAGCCAGGACAGGGGGCGGCAAAATGAGTTCTTC
TRBV5-1	TRBJ2-2	-	-	CASSLATVGELFF	TGCGCCAGCAGCTTGGCGACCGTCGGGGAGCTGTTTTTT
TRBV11-2	TRBJ2-2	-	-	CASSLDWLGSGELFF	TGTGCCAGCAGCTTAGATTGGTTGGGAAGCGGGGAGCTGTTTTTT
TRBV3-1/TRBV3-2	TRBJ1-6	-	-	CASSQMGVGGAPLHF	TGTGCCAGCAGCCAAATGGGGGTAGGGGGGGCACCCCTCCACTTT
TRBV18	TRBJ1-2	-	-	CASSPITRAYGYTF	TGTGCCAGCTCACCCATAACCAGGGCCTATGGCTACACCTTC
TRBV11-3	TRBJ2-2	-	few	CASSPPGVNTGELFF	TGTGCCAGCAGCCCCCCGGGCGTGAACACCGGGGAGCTGTTTTTT
TRBV6-4	TRBJ1-2	-	-	CASSQGLKGYGYTF	TGTGCCAGCAGCCAGGGGTTGAAGGGCTATGGCTACACCTTC
TRBV4-3	TRBJ2-5	-	-	CASSQGQLSWETQYF	TGCGCCAGCAGCCAAGGACAGTTGAGTTGGGAGACCCAGTACTTC
TRBV13	TRBJ1-3	-	-	CASSYGQGRNTIYF	TGTGCCAGCAGCTACGGTCAGGGAAGAAACACCATATATTTT
TRBV24-1	TRBJ2-1	-	-	CATRSGASDEQFF	TGTGCCACCCGTTCGGGGGCCTCAGATGAGCAGTTCTTC
TRBV5-1	TRBJ2-3	-	-	CASRAGEYTDTQYF	TGCGCCAGCAGAGCAGGGGAATACACAGATACGCAGTATTTT
TRBV5-1	TRBJ1-6	-	-	CASSGGPVGSPLHF	TGCGCCAGCAGCGGGGGGCCAGTAGGTTCACCCCTCCACTTT
TRBV6-1	TRBJ2-1	TRBD2	-	CASSEPLTSGRSYNEQFF	TGTGCCAGCAGTGAACCCCTGACTAGCGGCCGCTCCTACAATGAGCAGTTCTTC
TRBV12-3/TRBV12-4	TRBJ2-3	-	-	CASSPGGDTQYF	TGTGCCAGCAGCCCCGGGGGAGATACGCAGTATTTT
TRBV7-3	TRBJ2-2	-	-	CASSPRLDTGELFF	TGTGCCAGCAGCCCCCGACTCGACACCGGGGAGCTGTTTTTT
TRBV3-1/TRBV3-2	TRBJ2-2	-	-	CASSQVPTGELFF	TGTGCCAGCAGCCAAGTCCCCACCGGGGAGCTGTTTTTT
TRBV5-1	TRBJ2-2	TRBD2	-	CASSPRGLAGGSTGELFF	TGCGCCAGCAGCCCCCGGGGACTAGCGGGGGGGAGCACCGGGGAGCTGTTTTTT
TRBV18	TRBJ2-5	TRBD1	-	CASSSKGAGGFGETQYF	TGTGCCAGCTCCTCGAAGGGCGCAGGGGGCTTCGGAGAGACCCAGTACTTC
TRBV11-3	TRBJ1-4	-	-	CASSSQDEKLFF	TGTGCCAGCAGCTCTCAGGATGAAAAACTGTTTTTT
TRBV6-1	TRBJ2-7	-	-	CASSETAGSYEQYF	TGTGCCAGCAGTGAAACGGCGGGGAGCTACGAGCAGTACTTC
TRBV30	TRBJ1-5	TRBD1	-	CAWIPKGAWSNQPQHF	TGTGCCTGGATCCCTAAGGGGGCTTGGAGCAATCAGCCCCAGCATTTT
TRBV9	TRBJ1-2	-	-	CASSVVGTVSYGYTF	TGTGCCAGCAGCGTAGTCGGCACGGTATCCTATGGCTACACCTTC